The sequence of this T cell receptor beta chain was determined in a study of HIV-infected patients and healthy controls. All unsorted peripheral T cells were captured because whole blood was used without fractionation. This clonotype was counted ten times or more. cDNA was made from 500 ng RNA using alpha and beta constant primers. Using multiplexing indices, alpha and beta chain libraries were generated apart by chain-specific third strand synthesis. From the 5' RACE reads, TCRdb called clonotypes with MiXCR, one entry per CDR3 protein. Among approximately 4,600 distinct CDR3 sequences listed, about 8% were seen once. This clonotype originated in an adult with HIV infection. Source: blood, taken before antiretroviral therapy.

This CDR3 is CATSDSRGGTQYF. CDR3 DNA sequence: TGTGCCACCAGTGATTCCCGAGGGGGTACGCAGTATTTT. V usage is TRBV24-1 and J usage is TRBJ2-3; TRBD1 is a possible D gene (6 bases). Germline CDR1 and CDR2: KGHDR and SFDVKD. This CDR3 is 13 amino acids long. Between the trimmed V and J ends, which lost 2 bases and 8 bases, there was a span of 10 bases.